One and the same sample provided the 11 T cell receptor beta chains below, sequenced in a study of Graves' ophthalmopathy and Graves' hyperthyroidism (dated by TCRdb to 2017 to 2018). The instrument was an Illumina HiSeq 2000. For repertoire sequencing, TCR beta CDR3 regions were amplified from RNA transcripts. A first-round RT-PCR used HTBI primers with the Qiagen OneStep RT-PCR kit, followed by a second-round multiplex PCR, size selection and purification. TCRdb cleaned the public reads at Q25 with fastp, built clones with MiXCR and kept in-frame beta chains. Each record represents a unique CDR3 protein, reported with the most common genes and DNA among its rows. The sample table holds hundreds of thousands of distinct CDR3 sequences, of which roughly 20% were seen once. Clones ranked in the top ten supply about 6.6% of the sample. Sequenced: peripheral blood. The receptor source for this set is a woman aged 18-29 years with stable Graves' hyperthyroidism. Some clones in this sample may be carry-over from other donors' samples. Donor details come from another sample of the same person, matched by shared clones.

The CDR3 is CASAFRPRDYHNTGELFF. CDR3 in DNA: TGTGCCAGCGCGTTTCGACCGCGGGACTACCATAACACCGGGGAGCTGTTTTTT. The chain links TRBV7-3 to TRBJ2-2, with 7 bases matching TRBD2. The CDR3 is 18 amino acids. The V gene end was trimmed by 8 bases and the J gene end by 2 bases; junction bases not matched to a gene: 17. CDR1 and CDR2 from the germline V gene are SGHTA and FQGTGA.

In its sample, this clonotype was seen many times. The chain couples TRBV6-2 or TRBV6-3 to TRBJ2-7; 10 nucleotides agree with TRBD1. The germline V gene has CDR1 MNHEY and CDR2 SVGEGT. This CDR3 spans 17 amino acids. Germline trimming cut 2 bases from V and 6 bases from J; bases unmatched to any gene: 13. The CDR3 loop is CASSYPLTGTGDREQYF. CDR3 DNA: TGTGCCAGCAGTTACCCATTAACCGGGACAGGGGATCGCGAGCAGTACTTC.

This clonotype has ten or more counts. The rearrangement links TRBV7-8 to TRBJ1-1, with D possibly matching TRBD1 (5 bases). The CDR3 runs to 17 residues. V gave up 1 base and J gave up 4 bases, with 19 bases separating them. Germline CDR1 SGHVS, CDR2 FQNEAQ. For the CDR3, the DNA is TGTGCCAGCAGCTTAGTCGCCCGGCGCCAGGGATCCACTGAAGCTTTCTTT. Protein: CASSLVARRQGSTEAFF.

This clonotype was recorded many times. This chain links TRBV6-1 with TRBJ2-7; TRBD2 agrees at 8 bases. V lost 5 bases to trimming and J lost 5 bases; unmatched junction nucleotides: 11. This CDR3 contains 15 residues. The V gene's germline CDR1 is MNHNS and CDR2 SASEGT. Here the CDR3 DNA reads TGTGCCAGCAGTCAGCTAAGCGGGGGAGCAAACGAGCAGTACTTC. It specifies CASSQLSGGANEQYF.

This clonotype was detected a few times. This chain joins TRBV6-4 and TRBJ1-1; D is unresolved. V was clipped by 6 bases and J by 7 bases, with 9 bases between them. The CDR3 sequence is 11 residues long. Germline loops: CDR1 MRHNA, CDR2 SNTAGT. CDR3 sequence (DNA): TGTGCCAGCAGGGGCGCGGGTGAAGCTTTCTTT. Its translation is CASRGAGEAFF.

This clonotype was picked up many times. V usage is TRBV28 and J usage is TRBJ1-6, with D tentatively TRBD1 (5 bases). This CDR3 comprises 14 residues. With 6 bases removed from V and 10 bases from J, the gap between germline ends came to 16 bases. The germline gives CDR1 MDHEN, CDR2 SYDVKM. CDR3 in DNA: TGTGCCAGCAGCACTCCGGGACTACCATCACCCCTCCACTTT. Amino acid sequence: CASSTPGLPSPLHF.

The sample holds many counts of this clonotype. The chain combines TRBV28 with TRBJ1-2, with TRBD1 matching 7 bases. The junction had 3 bases not matched to a gene; V was cut back by 5 bases and J by 6 bases. This CDR3 contains 12 residues. Germline CDR1 MDHEN, CDR2 SYDVKM. CDR3 protein: CASSGDRHGYTF. CDR3 nucleotide sequence: TGTGCCAGCAGTGGGGACAGACATGGCTACACCTTC.

This clonotype was found many times. V is TRBV24-1 and J is TRBJ2-2; D perhaps matches TRBD1 (5 bases). Per the germline V gene, CDR1 is KGHDR and CDR2 is SFDVKD. Trimming cost V 3 bases and J 1 base, with 8 bases left between them. The CDR3 has 15 amino acids. The CDR3 nucleotides read TGTGCCACCAGTGATCAAACAGGGAACACCGGGGAGCTGTTTTTT. It encodes CATSDQTGNTGELFF.

This clonotype occurred many times. J is TRBJ1-1 and V is TRBV7-2; D uncertain. Trimming cost V 7 bases and J 1 base, with 13 bases left between them. This CDR3 region has 14 residues. CDR1 SGHTA and CDR2 FQGNSA come from the germline V gene. As DNA, the CDR3 is TGTGCCAGCAACCCCGGGGATGCGAACACTGAAGCTTTCTTT. This gives the protein CASNPGDANTEAFF.

This clonotype has ten or more counts. The V gene is TRBV7-2, the J gene TRBJ2-7; TRBD2 matches at 14 bases. The germline CDR1 and CDR2 sequences are SGHTA and FQGNSA. Unmatched junction bases numbered 4, after V lost 3 bases and J lost 3 bases. This CDR3 comprises 16 residues. The CDR3 here is CASSFATSGRGYEQYF. The CDR3 DNA is TGTGCCAGCAGCTTCGCGACTAGCGGGAGGGGCTACGAGCAGTACTTC.

This clonotype was seen many times. The rearrangement joins TRBV9 to TRBJ2-7; possibly TRBD1 for D (6 bases). CDR1 SGDLS and CDR2 YYNGEE come from the germline V gene. V was pared by 3 bases and J by 0 bases, with 13 bases between. This CDR3 has 15 residues. Here the CDR3 reads CASSATGQLSYEQYF. The CDR3 nucleotides read TGTGCCAGCAGCGCGACTGGACAGCTCTCCTACGAGCAGTACTTC.